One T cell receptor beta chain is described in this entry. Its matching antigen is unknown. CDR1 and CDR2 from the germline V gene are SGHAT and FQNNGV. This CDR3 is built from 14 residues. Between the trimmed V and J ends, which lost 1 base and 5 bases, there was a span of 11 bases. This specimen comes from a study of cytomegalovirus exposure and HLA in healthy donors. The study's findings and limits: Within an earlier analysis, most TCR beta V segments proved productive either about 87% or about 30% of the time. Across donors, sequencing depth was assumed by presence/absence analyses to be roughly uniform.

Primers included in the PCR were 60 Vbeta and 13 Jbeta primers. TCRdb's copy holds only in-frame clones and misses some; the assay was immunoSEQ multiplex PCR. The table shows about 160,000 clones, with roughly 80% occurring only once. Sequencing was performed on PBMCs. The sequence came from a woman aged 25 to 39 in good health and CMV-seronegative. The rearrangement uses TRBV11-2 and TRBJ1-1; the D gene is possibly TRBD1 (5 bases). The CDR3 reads CASSLVRGKTEAFF. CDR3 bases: TGTGCCAGCAGCTTAGTACGGGGGAAGACTGAAGCTTTCTTT. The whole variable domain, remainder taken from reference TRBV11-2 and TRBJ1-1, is EAGVAQSPRYKIIEKRQSVAFWCNPISGHATLYWYQQILGQGPKLLIQFQNNGVVDDSQLPKDRFSAERLKGVDSTLKIQPAKLEDSAVYLCASSLVRGKTEAFFGQGTRLTVV.